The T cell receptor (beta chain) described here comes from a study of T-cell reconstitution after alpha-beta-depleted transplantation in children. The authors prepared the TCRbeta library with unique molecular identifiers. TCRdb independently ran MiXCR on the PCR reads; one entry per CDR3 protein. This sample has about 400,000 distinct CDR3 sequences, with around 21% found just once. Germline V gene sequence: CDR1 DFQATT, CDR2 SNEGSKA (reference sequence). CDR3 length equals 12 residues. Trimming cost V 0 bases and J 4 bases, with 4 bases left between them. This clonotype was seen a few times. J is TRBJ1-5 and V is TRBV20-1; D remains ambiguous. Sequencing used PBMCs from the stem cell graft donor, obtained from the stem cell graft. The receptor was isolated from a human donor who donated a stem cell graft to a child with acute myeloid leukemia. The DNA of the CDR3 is TGCAGTGCTAGAGACACAAATCAGCCCCAGCATTTT. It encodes CSARDTNQPQHF.